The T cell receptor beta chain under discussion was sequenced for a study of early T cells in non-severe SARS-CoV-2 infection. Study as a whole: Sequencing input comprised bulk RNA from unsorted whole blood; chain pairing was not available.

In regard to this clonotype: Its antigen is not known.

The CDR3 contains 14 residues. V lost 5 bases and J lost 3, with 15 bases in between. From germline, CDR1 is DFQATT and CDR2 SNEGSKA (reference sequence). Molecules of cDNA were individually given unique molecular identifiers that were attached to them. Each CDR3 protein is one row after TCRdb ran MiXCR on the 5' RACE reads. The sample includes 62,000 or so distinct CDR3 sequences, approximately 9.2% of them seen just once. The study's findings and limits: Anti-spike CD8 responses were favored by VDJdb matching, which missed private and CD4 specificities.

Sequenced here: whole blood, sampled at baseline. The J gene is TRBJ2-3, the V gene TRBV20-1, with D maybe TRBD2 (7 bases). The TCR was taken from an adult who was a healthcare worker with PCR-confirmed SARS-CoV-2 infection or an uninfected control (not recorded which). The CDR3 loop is CSAPEGGPTDTQYF. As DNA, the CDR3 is TGCAGTGCTCCCGAGGGGGGGCCAACAGATACGCAGTATTTT.